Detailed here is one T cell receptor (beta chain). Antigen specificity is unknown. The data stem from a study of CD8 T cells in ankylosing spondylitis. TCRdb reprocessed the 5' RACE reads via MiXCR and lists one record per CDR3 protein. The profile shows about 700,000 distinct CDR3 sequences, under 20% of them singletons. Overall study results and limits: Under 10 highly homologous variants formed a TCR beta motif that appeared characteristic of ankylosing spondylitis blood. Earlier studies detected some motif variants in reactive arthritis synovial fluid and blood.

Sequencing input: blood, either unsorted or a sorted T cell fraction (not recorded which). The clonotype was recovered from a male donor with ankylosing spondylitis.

CDR3 nucleotides: TGTGCCACCAGGCGGGACAGGGGGACGAACTATGGCTACACCTTC. Translation gives CATRRDRGTNYGYTF. V and J are TRBV15 and TRBJ1-2; 11 bases are shared with TRBD1. J lost 2 bases, V lost 6 bases, and 5 bases had no gene match. Per germline, CDR1 LNHNV and CDR2 YYDKDF (reference sequence). The CDR3 spans 15 residues.